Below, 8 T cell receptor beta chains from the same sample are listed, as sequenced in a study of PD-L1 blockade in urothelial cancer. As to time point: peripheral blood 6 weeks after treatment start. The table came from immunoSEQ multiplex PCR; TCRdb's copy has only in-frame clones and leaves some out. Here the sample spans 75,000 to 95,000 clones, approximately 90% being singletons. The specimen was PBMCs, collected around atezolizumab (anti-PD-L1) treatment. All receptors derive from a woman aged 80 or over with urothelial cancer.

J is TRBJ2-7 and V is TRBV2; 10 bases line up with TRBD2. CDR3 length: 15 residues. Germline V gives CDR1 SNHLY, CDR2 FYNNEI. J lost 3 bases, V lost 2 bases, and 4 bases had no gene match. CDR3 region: CASSESLAGDYEQYF. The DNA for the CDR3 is TGTGCCAGCAGTGAAAGTCTAGCGGGAGACTACGAGCAGTACTTC.

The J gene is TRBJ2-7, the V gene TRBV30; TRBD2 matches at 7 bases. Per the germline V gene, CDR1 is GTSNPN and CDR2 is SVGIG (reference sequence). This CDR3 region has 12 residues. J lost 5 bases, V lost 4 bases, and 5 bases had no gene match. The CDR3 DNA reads TGTGCCTGGACCGTGGGAGGGAACGAGCAGTACTTC. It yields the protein CAWTVGGNEQYF.

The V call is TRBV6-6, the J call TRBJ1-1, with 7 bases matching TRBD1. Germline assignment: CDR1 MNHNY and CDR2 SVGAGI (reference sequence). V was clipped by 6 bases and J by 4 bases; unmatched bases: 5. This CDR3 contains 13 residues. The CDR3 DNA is TGTGCCAGCAGCCGCGACAGGGCCACTGAAGCTTTCTTT. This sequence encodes CASSRDRATEAFF.

This CDR3 is CASSERGARATEAFF. CDR3 coding DNA: TGTGCCAGCTCGGAGCGGGGGGCGAGGGCGACTGAAGCTTTCTTT. The chain combines TRBV6-1 with TRBJ1-1; tentative D call: TRBD1 (6 bases). Trimming shortened V by 8 bases and J by 5 bases, and 21 bases separated the two germline ends. CDR1 is MNHNS, CDR2 SASEGT, per germline. The CDR3 length is 15 residues.

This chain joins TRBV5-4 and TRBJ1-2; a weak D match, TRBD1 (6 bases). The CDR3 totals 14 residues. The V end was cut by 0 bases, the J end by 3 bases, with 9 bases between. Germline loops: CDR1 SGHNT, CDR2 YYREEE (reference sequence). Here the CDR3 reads CASSLGGGYYGYTF. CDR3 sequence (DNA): TGTGCCAGCAGCTTGGGGGGGGGCTACTATGGCTACACCTTC.

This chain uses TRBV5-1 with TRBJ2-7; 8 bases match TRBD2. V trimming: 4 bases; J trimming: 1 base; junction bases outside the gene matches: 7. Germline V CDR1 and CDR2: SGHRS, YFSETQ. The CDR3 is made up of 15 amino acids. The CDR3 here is CASSESGSASYEQYF. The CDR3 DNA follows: TGCGCCAGCAGCGAAAGCGGGAGCGCATCCTACGAGCAGTACTTC.

CDR3 residues: CASSGTGGGQPQHF. The DNA of the CDR3 is TGTGCCAGCAGCGGGACAGGGGGAGGGCAGCCCCAGCATTTT. The chain carries TRBV27 and TRBJ1-5, with TRBD1 matching 11 bases. Germline V gene sequence: CDR1 MNHEY, CDR2 SMNVEV (reference sequence). The CDR3 covers 14 residues. V dropped 6 bases and J dropped 7; count of bases not matched to a gene: 5.

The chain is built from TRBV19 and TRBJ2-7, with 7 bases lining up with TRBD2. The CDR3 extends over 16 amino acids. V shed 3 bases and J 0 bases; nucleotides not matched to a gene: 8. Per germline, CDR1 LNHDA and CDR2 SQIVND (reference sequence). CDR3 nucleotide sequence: TGTGCCAGTAGTATTTCGGTTAGCGGGCACTCCTACGAGCAGTACTTC. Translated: CASSISVSGHSYEQYF.